These 21 T cell receptor beta chains originate from one sample sequenced in a study of liver allograft versus peripheral blood T cells. Overall study: Peripheral blood of the recipients supplied T cell receptor repertoires that were compared with those in transplanted livers.

MiXCR was run by TCRdb on the reads, yielding one entry per CDR3 protein. The sample yields over 10,000 distinct CDR3 sequences, 25% to 30% seen once. These receptors came from a human patient who had a liver transplant. Among the T cells, some may be from the graft donor.

This clonotype was counted at least ten times. Written as DNA, the CDR3 is TGTGCCAGTAGTAGGAGTCCGGGGGCGGGAGGCCACAATGAGCAGTTCTTC. Protein: CASSRSPGAGGHNEQFF. The V and J genes are TRBV19 and TRBJ2-1; TRBD2 aligns across 8 bases. CDR3 length: 17 residues. V dropped 4 bases and J dropped 5; count of bases not matched to a gene: 13. Germline CDR1 LNHDA, CDR2 SQIVND (reference sequence).

This chain connects TRBV5-4 to TRBJ1-1; D is possibly TRBD1 (6 bases). The CDR3 totals 15 residues. The germline CDR1 and CDR2 sequences are SGHNT and YYREEE (reference sequence). Trimming pared 0 bases from V and 5 bases from J, leaving 14 bases between. CDR3 loop: CASSLGGGAGTEAFF. The CDR3 nucleotides read TGTGCCAGCAGCTTGGGGGGGGGCGCGGGAACTGAAGCTTTCTTT.

The chain combines TRBV28 with TRBJ2-7; D ambiguous. Trimming cost V 3 bases and J 2 bases, with 8 bases left between them. The CDR3 totals 13 residues. Germline V gene data show CDR1 as MDHEN and CDR2 as SYDVKM. The CDR3 nucleotides are TGTGCCAGCAGTTTTCCAGAAACCTACGAGCAGTACTTC. Residues: CASSFPETYEQYF.

In this sample, this clonotype turned up many times. The rearrangement links TRBV28 to TRBJ2-3; D could derive from TRBD1 or TRBD2 (5 bases each). V was shortened by 5 bases and J by 5 bases, with 17 bases between the two germline ends. The CDR3 is made up of 15 amino acids. The V gene's germline CDR1 is MDHEN and CDR2 SYDVKM. CDR3 sequence reads: CASSTNRGAGDTQYF. The CDR3 nucleotides read TGTGCCAGCAGTACCAATCGAGGGGCTGGAGATACGCAGTATTTT.

This clonotype was detected a few times. The chain recombines TRBV20-1 with TRBJ2-3; TRBD2 aligns across 13 bases. V shed 3 bases and J 4 bases; nucleotides not matched to a gene: 1. CDR3 length: 14 amino acids. Germline V CDR1 and CDR2: DFQATT, SNEGSKA (reference sequence). CDR3 protein: CSASTSGGADTQYF. CDR3 nucleotides: TGCAGTGCTAGCACTAGCGGGGGGGCAGATACGCAGTATTTT.

The rearrangement links TRBV30 to TRBJ2-7; 9 nucleotides line up with TRBD1. The germline V gene encodes CDR1 GTSNPN and CDR2 SVGIG (reference sequence). The trim removed 4 bases at V and 3 bases at J, leaving 7 bases unmatched. The CDR3 is 14 amino acids. CDR3: CAWTPGTGYYEQYF. The CDR3 region has the DNA TGTGCCTGGACCCCGGGGACAGGGTACTACGAGCAGTACTTC.

The rearrangement links TRBV16 to TRBJ1-1; D perhaps matches TRBD1 (5 bases). V was shortened by 4 bases and J by 2 bases, with 14 bases between the two germline ends. CDR3 size: 15 residues. The germline CDR1 and CDR2 sequences are KGHSY and FQNENV. The DNA of the CDR3 is TGTGCCAGCAGCCTCTCCGGGACGATAAACACTGAAGCTTTCTTT. It is translated as CASSLSGTINTEAFF. The whole variable domain, filled in from reference TRBV16 and TRBJ1-1, reads GEEVAQTPKHLVRGEGQKAKLYCAPIKGHSYVFWYQQVLKNEFKFLISFQNENVFDETGMPKERFSAKCLPNSPCSLEIQATKLEDSAVYFCASSLSGTINTEAFFGQGTRLTVV.

The V gene is TRBV27, the J gene TRBJ1-1, with 10 positions matching TRBD1. This CDR3 is built from 16 residues. CDR1 and CDR2 (germline): MNHEY, SMNVEV (reference sequence). J was trimmed by 6 bases and V by 6 bases; bases with no gene match: 13. The CDR3: CASSWTGGRIVAEAFF. The DNA of the CDR3 is TGTGCCAGCAGCTGGACAGGGGGAAGAATTGTCGCTGAAGCTTTCTTT.

This clonotype was found many times. The rearrangement uses TRBV6-5 and TRBJ1-2; TRBD1 might be the D (5 bases). Trimming took 6 bases from V and 6 from J, leaving 14 bases between them. This CDR3 has 13 amino acids. Germline CDR1 and CDR2: MNHEY and SVGAGI. The DNA of the CDR3 is TGTGCCAGCAGGGACCCCGGGACCCATGGCTACACCTTC. It translates to CASRDPGTHGYTF.

The chain recombines TRBV6-5 with TRBJ1-2; D unclear. V was clipped by 4 bases and J by 2 bases, with 8 bases between them. CDR1 and CDR2 from the germline V gene are MNHEY and SVGAGI. The CDR3 sequence is 13 residues long. The CDR3 protein is CASSSGRNYGYTF. The CDR3 DNA reads as TGTGCCAGCAGTTCCGGCAGAAACTATGGCTACACCTTC.

This clonotype has at least ten counts. In DNA form, the CDR3 reads TGTGCCAGCAGTCAGACAGCACAAGAGACCCAGTACTTC. Protein: CASSQTAQETQYF. The chain couples TRBV12-3 or TRBV12-4 to TRBJ2-5, with a weak D call TRBD1 (5 bases). Deletions cut 5 bases from V and 2 bases from J, with 9 bases between. The CDR3 length is 13 residues.

In nucleotides, the CDR3 is TGTGCCAGCAGTTACGCCCGGAGTAGCGGGGGGTTTGGTGAGCAGTTCTTC. It codes for CASSYARSSGGFGEQFF. V usage is TRBV6-6 and J usage is TRBJ2-1; 10 bases map to TRBD2. Germline CDR1 reads MNHNY; CDR2 reads SVGAGI (reference sequence). J was trimmed by 9 bases and V by 2 bases; bases with no gene match: 13. The CDR3 is 17 amino acids.

J is TRBJ1-5 and V is TRBV10-3, with 9 positions matching TRBD1. The CDR3 sequence is 15 residues long. V lost 6 bases to trimming and J lost 3 bases; unmatched junction nucleotides: 6. From germline, CDR1 is ENHRY and CDR2 SYGVKD. The CDR3 DNA follows: TGTGCCATCAGCCCGGGACAGGGTCACAATCAGCCCCAGCATTTT. Its translation is CAISPGQGHNQPQHF.

The rearrangement uses TRBV12-3 or TRBV12-4 and TRBJ1-1; perhaps TRBD1 as D (6 bases). V dropped 6 bases and J dropped 1 base, with 9 bases sitting between them. The CDR3 runs 13 residues. CDR3 region: CASSRTENTEAFF. DNA for the CDR3: TGTGCCAGCAGCCGGACAGAGAACACTGAAGCTTTCTTT.

The CDR3: CASSPRTTYEQYF. The CDR3, as DNA: TGTGCCAGCTCACCACGGACAACCTACGAGCAGTACTTC. The chain carries TRBV18 and TRBJ2-7; possible D gene TRBD1, 5 bases. Trimming cost V 1 base and J 2 bases, with 6 bases left between them. CDR3 length: 13 amino acids. CDR1 and CDR2 from the germline V gene are KGHSH and LQKENI.

With respect to this clonotype: Given a much more abundant clone one base away, this may be a read error. The J gene is TRBJ1-1, the V gene TRBV18; 11 nucleotides line up with TRBD1. Trimming took 5 bases from V and 5 from J; bases not matched to a gene: 7. This CDR3 has 15 residues. The germline V gene has CDR1 KGHSH and CDR2 LQKENI. This CDR3 is CASSERTGGKTEAFF. CDR3 coding DNA: TGTGCCAGCTCAGAGAGGACAGGGGGCAAAACTGAAGCTTTCTTT.

The CDR3 DNA sequence: TGTGCCAGTAGTATCTCTCAGGGAGGGGTCAATCAGCCCCAGCATTTT. This sequence encodes CASSISQGGVNQPQHF. The chain is built from TRBV19 and TRBJ1-5; D perhaps matches TRBD1 (5 bases). The V end lost 3 bases, the J end lost 3 bases, and 15 bases lay between the germline ends. The CDR3 contains 16 residues. Germline V gives CDR1 LNHDA, CDR2 SQIVND (reference sequence).

This clonotype has a handful of counts. The J gene is TRBJ1-5, the V gene TRBV6-5; tentatively, D is TRBD1 (6 bases). Deletions cut 5 bases from V and 6 bases from J, with 17 bases between. The CDR3 has 15 residues. Germline loops: CDR1 MNHEY, CDR2 SVGAGI. In DNA, the CDR3 is TGTGCCAGCAGTCCTACGCAGGGGTTAAGTCAGCCCCAGCATTTT. This translates into CASSPTQGLSQPQHF.

The V call is TRBV13, the J call TRBJ1-1; maybe TRBD1 (6 bases). CDR3 length: 15 residues. The germline gives CDR1 PRHDT, CDR2 FYEKMQ (reference sequence). V lost 4 bases and J lost 0, with 12 bases in between. DNA of the CDR3: TGTGCCAGCAGCTCCATGGACAGAATGAACACTGAAGCTTTCTTT. This translates into CASSSMDRMNTEAFF.

In the case of this clonotype: This clone may be a read error of a much larger clone one base away. The chain is built from TRBV6-6 and TRBJ2-5; D may match TRBD1 or TRBD2 (5 bases each). CDR1 is MNHNY, CDR2 SVGAGI, per germline (reference sequence). CDR3 size: 15 residues. CDR3 bases: TGTGCCAGCGGTTACATGCAGGGAGAGGTAGAGACCCAGTACTTC. Translation gives CASGYMQGEVETQYF.

The sample holds a few counts of this clonotype. CDR3 protein: CSAERGTGFGGELFF. CDR3 coding DNA: TGCAGTGCCGAAAGAGGGACAGGGTTCGGCGGGGAGCTGTTTTTT. V and J are TRBV20-1 and TRBJ2-2; 9 nucleotides line up with TRBD1. This CDR3 comprises 15 residues. Germline V CDR1 and CDR2: DFQATT, SNEGSKA (reference sequence). With V trimmed by 6 bases and J by 7 bases, 12 bases remained unmatched.